This T cell receptor beta chain was captured in a study of OX40 agonist ivuxolimab in advanced cancers. Study details: Patient treatment consisted of intravenous ivuxolimab administration every 2 weeks at 0.01 to 10 mg/kg.

The table came from immunoSEQ multiplex PCR; TCRdb's copy has only in-frame clones and leaves some out. The table shows about 52,000 clones, with 80% to 90% occurring only once. Concerning this clone itself: Its specificity is not known.

Cycle 7 day 1, cycle 4 day 1, and baseline were the timepoints at which blood was sampled. The CDR3 extends over 14 amino acids. V gave up 6 bases and J gave up 4 bases, with 12 bases separating them. Germline CDR1 reads SNHLY; CDR2 reads FYNNEI. Study outcomes and limitations: Clonal expansion among partial responders at 0.1-3.0 mg/kg ranked near the lowest.

This clonotype was sampled from an adult with an advanced solid tumor such as melanoma, head and neck, liver or kidney cancer. Sequenced here: CD4+ or CD8+ T cells sorted from blood, sampled in a trial of the OX40 agonist ivuxolimab. The chain carries TRBV2 and TRBJ1-4, with D uncertain. The CDR3 here is CASSPGTINEKLFF. CDR3 bases: TGTGCCAGCAGCCCAGGAACCATTAATGAAAAACTGTTTTTT.